What follows describes a single TCR beta chain. The sample comes from a study of T cell changes during pregnancy in multiple sclerosis. Clones were sequenced by immunoSEQ multiplex PCR, and TCRdb holds only the in-frame ones, with some missing. The profile shows just under 35,000 clones, roughly 93% of them singletons. Germline CDR1 and CDR2: SQVTM and ANQGSEA. V was clipped by 4 bases and J by 1 base, with 7 bases between them. The CDR3 has 13 amino acids. Sequences were derived from peripheral blood, sampled in the second trimester of pregnancy. The sequence derives from a female donor in good health, enrolled as a control in a pregnancy study. The genes are TRBV29-1 and TRBJ2-2; no definite D call. CDR3 residues: CSVGALNTGELFF. The DNA of the CDR3 is TGCAGCGTTGGGGCCTTGAACACCGGGGAGCTGTTTTTT.